The 24 T cell receptor beta chains listed next were all sequenced from one sample in a study of T cells in Graves' hyperthyroidism and ophthalmopathy (dated by TCRdb to the late 2010s). To prepare the library, multiplex PCR was applied. TCRdb records Illumina HiSeq 2000 as the sequencer. The TCR beta CDR3 regions were amplified from RNA transcripts. A first-round RT-PCR of the TCR CDR3 used the HTBI primer set with the Qiagen OneStep RT-PCR kit. The public reads were run again by TCRdb, first through fastp at Q25 and then through MiXCR, and only productive beta chains were kept. CDR3 protein sequences are deduplicated, and each keeps its most common genes and DNA. The sample table lists about 560,000 distinct CDR3 sequences, around 15% of them with a count of one. Clones ranked in the top ten supply around 13% of the sample. Sequencing was done on a sample of blood. The receptors here all came from a woman aged 40 to 50 with Graves' hyperthyroidism.

This clonotype was counted many times. The CDR3 DNA reads TGTGCCAGCAGCTCTTCAGGTTACTACGAGCAGTACTTC. Encoded protein: CASSSSGYYEQYF. The gene calls are TRBV11-3 and TRBJ2-7; D gene unclear. The germline V gene has CDR1 SGHNT and CDR2 YENEEA. CDR3 size: 13 residues. Trimming shortened V by 4 bases and J by 3 bases, and 10 bases separated the two germline ends.

The chain links TRBV10-1 to TRBJ2-7, with D perhaps matching TRBD2 (6 bases). Germline CDR1 reads WNHNN; CDR2 reads SYGVQD (reference sequence). V lost 6 bases and J 3 bases, leaving 15 bases between the germline ends. The CDR3 sequence is 14 residues long. CDR3 in amino acids: CASSKLAAGYEQYF. CDR3 nucleotides: TGCGCCAGCAGCAAACTAGCTGCGGGCTACGAGCAGTACTTC.

This clonotype was found many times. The chain recombines TRBV20-1 with TRBJ1-1; unclear D gene. CDR3 length: 12 amino acids. The V and J ends lost 5 bases and 7 bases respectively, with 14 bases between them. CDR1 is DFQATT, CDR2 SNEGSKA, per germline (reference sequence). CDR3 bases: TGCAGTGCTCCTATCACTGGGAGTGAAGCTTTCTTT. Protein product: CSAPITGSEAFF.

This clonotype was detected many times. The rearrangement joins TRBV5-1 to TRBJ2-3; D is undetermined. The V end was cut by 2 bases, the J end by 4 bases, with 2 bases between. From germline, CDR1 is SGHRS and CDR2 YFSETQ. This CDR3 spans 11 amino acids. The CDR3 reads CASSFADTQYF. CDR3 DNA sequence: TGCGCCAGCAGCTTTGCAGATACGCAGTATTTT.

In DNA form, the CDR3 reads TGTGCCAGCAGCTTGGGACTAGCGCTCACCGGGGAGCTGTTTTTT. Its translation is CASSLGLALTGELFF. The rearrangement uses TRBV5-6 and TRBJ2-2; 8 nucleotides line up with TRBD2. V was clipped by 0 bases and J by 4 bases; unmatched bases: 2. Germline-derived CDR1 and CDR2 are SGHDT and YYEEEE. There are 15 residues in the CDR3.

There are a few counts of this clonotype. This chain links TRBV6-5 with TRBJ2-1; 9 bases are shared with TRBD2. There are 16 residues in the CDR3. Germline V gives CDR1 MNHEY, CDR2 SVGAGI. V was clipped by 2 bases and J by 2 bases; unmatched bases: 4. The CDR3 is CASSYRGGRAYNEQFF. CDR3 nucleotide sequence: TGTGCCAGCAGTTACCGGGGCGGGAGGGCCTACAATGAGCAGTTCTTC.

This clonotype was observed a few times. V gene TRBV28 combines with J gene TRBJ1-2, with 11 bases matching TRBD1. CDR1 and CDR2 from the germline V gene are MDHEN and SYDVKM. V gave up 6 bases and J gave up 2 bases; unmatched junction bases: 11. The CDR3 extends over 17 amino acids. Written as DNA, the CDR3 is TGTGCCAGCAGACGACCCACCGGGACAGGGGGAAACTATGGCTACACCTTC. Translation: CASRRPTGTGGNYGYTF.

This clonotype occurred many times. The CDR3 protein is CASSHVGASTDTQYF. Written as DNA, the CDR3 is TGTGCCAGCAGCCACGTAGGAGCTAGCACAGATACGCAGTATTTT. The chain has TRBV11-1 and TRBJ2-3; no clear D gene. The CDR3 has 15 amino acids. V lost 5 bases to trimming and J lost 0 bases, with 12 bases between them. CDR1 is SGHAT, CDR2 FQDESV, per germline (reference sequence).

This clonotype was observed many times. This rearrangement joins TRBV12-3 or TRBV12-4 to TRBJ2-3; the match to TRBD2 covers 13 bases. The J segment lost 5 bases and the V segment lost 4 bases, leaving 6 bases of the junction unmatched. The length of the CDR3 is 16 residues. The CDR3 nucleotides are TGTGCCAGCAGTTCCGCGGGACTAGCGGGATTAGATACGCAGTATTTT. Amino acids: CASSSAGLAGLDTQYF.

This clonotype was counted between two and nine times. This may stem from a read error, because a much larger clone lies one nucleotide away. The chain uses TRBV6-5 and TRBJ2-7; D is unclear. Per germline, CDR1 MNHEY and CDR2 SVGAGI. CDR3 length: 13 amino acids. V was pared by 0 bases and J by 8 bases, with 11 bases between. As DNA, the CDR3 is TGTGCCAGCAGTTACTCGTTAGGTGACAAGCAGTACTTC. It is translated as CASSYSLGDKQYF.

This sequence joins TRBV19 and TRBJ2-1; TRBD1 aligns across 7 bases. The V gene's germline CDR1 is LNHDA and CDR2 SQIVND (reference sequence). This CDR3 region has 14 residues. V was clipped by 3 bases and J by 6 bases; unmatched bases: 5. CDR3 DNA sequence: TGTGCCAGTAGTATGAGTGACAGGGTCAATGAGCAGTTCTTC. It yields the protein CASSMSDRVNEQFF.

V usage is TRBV11-2 and J usage is TRBJ2-1; D may be TRBD2 (5 bases). The V end was cut by 5 bases, the J end by 3 bases, with 11 bases between. Per the germline V gene, CDR1 is SGHAT and CDR2 is FQNNGV. The CDR3 covers 14 residues. CDR3 DNA: TGTGCCAGCAGCATAGCACGGGACTACAATGAGCAGTTCTTC. It encodes CASSIARDYNEQFF.

This clonotype was observed at least ten times. J is TRBJ2-7 and V is TRBV27; 7 positions match TRBD2. This CDR3 has 14 amino acids. From germline, CDR1 is MNHEY and CDR2 SMNVEV (reference sequence). After removal of 5 bases from V and 2 bases from J, the junction contained 6 bases not matched to a gene. The CDR3 loop reads CASSVLAGAYEQYF. The CDR3 region has the DNA TGTGCCAGCAGTGTACTGGCGGGAGCCTACGAGCAGTACTTC.

This clonotype was seen many times. The rearrangement joins TRBV13 to TRBJ2-7; TRBD2 matches 10 bases. Germline trimming cut 5 bases from V and 6 bases from J; bases unmatched to any gene: 7. This CDR3 contains 14 residues. Germline assignment: CDR1 PRHDT and CDR2 FYEKMQ (reference sequence). The CDR3 spells CASSHSGRMLEQYF. CDR3 bases: TGTGCCAGCAGCCATAGCGGGAGGATGCTCGAGCAGTACTTC.

This chain links TRBV30 with TRBJ2-3; 8 bases match TRBD2. The CDR3 is 14 amino acids. Trimming at V came to 6 bases and at J to 1 base, leaving 6 bases not matched to a gene. Germline lookup yields CDR1 GTSNPN and CDR2 SVGIG (reference sequence). CDR3 nucleotide sequence: TGTGCCTGTGGGCCAGCGGGGGGCACAGATACGCAGTATTTT. Protein: CACGPAGGTDTQYF.

This clonotype was seen more than once but under ten times. This chain connects TRBV18 to TRBJ1-1, with 9 positions matching TRBD1. Trimming removed 5 bases from V and 0 bases from J; junction bases left unmatched: 7. The CDR3 runs to 16 residues. The V gene's germline CDR1 is KGHSH and CDR2 LQKENI. This CDR3 reads CASSTTGGRVNTEAFF. CDR3 in DNA: TGTGCCAGCTCAACTACAGGGGGCCGGGTGAACACTGAAGCTTTCTTT.

In this sample, this clonotype turned up a few times. The CDR3: CATSIEETQYF. For the CDR3, the DNA is TGTGCCACCAGTATAGAAGAGACCCAGTACTTC. The V and J genes are TRBV24-1 and TRBJ2-5, with D unresolved. The germline V and J ends were trimmed by 6 bases and 3 bases, with 4 bases remaining between them. CDR1 and CDR2 from the germline V gene are KGHDR and SFDVKD. The CDR3 length is 11 residues.

The chain combines TRBV27 with TRBJ2-5, with D possibly being TRBD1 (6 bases). The CDR3 has 13 amino acids. Germline CDR1 MNHEY, CDR2 SMNVEV (reference sequence). V lost 3 bases to trimming and J lost 6 bases, with 11 bases between them. The chain's CDR3 is CASSFTGLKTQYF. In nucleotides, the CDR3 is TGTGCCAGCAGTTTTACAGGGTTAAAGACCCAGTACTTC.

This clonotype has at least ten counts. The chain employs TRBV20-1 and TRBJ2-7; D may be TRBD1 or TRBD2 (5 bases each). The CDR3 totals 13 residues. Germline lookup yields CDR1 DFQATT and CDR2 SNEGSKA (reference sequence). Trimming pared 3 bases from V and 4 bases from J, leaving 13 bases between. The CDR3 loop is CSASRDAPYEQYF. The CDR3 DNA reads as TGCAGTGCTAGCCGGGACGCCCCATACGAGCAGTACTTC.

This clonotype came up many times. CDR3 nucleotide sequence: TGTGCCAGCAGCCAAGTGGCCGGGGATACTGAAGCTTTCTTT. It is translated as CASSQVAGDTEAFF. V gene TRBV3-1 combines with J gene TRBJ1-1, with D uncertain. CDR1 is LGHDT, CDR2 YNNKEL, per germline (reference sequence). The CDR3 sequence is 14 residues long. V lost 1 base and J lost 5, with 11 bases in between.

The rearrangement links TRBV19 to TRBJ1-5; TRBD1 matches at 11 bases. This CDR3 region has 15 residues. Trimming at V came to 4 bases and at J to 6 bases, leaving 5 bases not matched to a gene. Germline V gives CDR1 LNHDA, CDR2 SQIVND (reference sequence). CDR3 DNA: TGTGCCAGTAGTACAGCGGACAGGGGGCTTCAGCCCCAGCATTTT. Its protein product is CASSTADRGLQPQHF. The full variable domain, rest sourced from reference TRBV19 and TRBJ1-5, is DGGITQSPKYLFRKEGQNVTLSCEQNLNHDAMYWYRQDPGQGLRLIYYSQIVNDFQKGDIAEGYSVSREKKESFPLTVTSAQKNPTAFYLCASSTADRGLQPQHFGDGTRLSIL.

The table lists this clonotype with many counts. V gene TRBV28 combines with J gene TRBJ1-1; the D is unclear. The CDR3 spans 12 residues. The ends were cut back, 3 bases at V and 7 bases at J, with 9 bases in the middle. From germline, CDR1 is MDHEN and CDR2 SYDVKM. CDR3 in DNA: TGTGCCAGCAGTTTCAATTACCTTGAAGCTTTCTTT. This codes for CASSFNYLEAFF.

As to this clonotype: With a much larger clone just one base away, this may be a read error. The chain is built from TRBV27 and TRBJ2-5, with a tentative D call TRBD2 (6 bases). The CDR3 consists of 13 residues. Germline V gene data show CDR1 as MNHEY and CDR2 as SMNVEV (reference sequence). This chain's CDR3 is CTSSSGRRETQYF. CDR3 in DNA: TGTACCAGCAGTTCAGGGAGGAGGGAGACCCAGTACTTC.

This clonotype showed up just a few times. This chain uses TRBV7-8 with TRBJ2-3; 7 nucleotides agree with TRBD1. With V trimmed by 1 base and J by 0 bases, 7 bases remained unmatched. CDR1 is SGHVS and CDR2 is FQNEAQ in the germline V gene. This CDR3 is 17 amino acids long. The CDR3 DNA sequence: TGTGCCAGCAGCTTAGGGGTAGGGGGCACTAGCACAGATACGCAGTATTTT. Translated: CASSLGVGGTSTDTQYF.